This passage covers 10 T cell receptor beta chains from one sample sequenced in a study of blood T cells in healthy people across ages. Then a second PCR, running roughly 7 to 11 cycles, was carried out with a sample-barcoded 5' primer and a J-beta primer mix. TCRdb re-called the 5' RACE reads with MiXCR, one entry per CDR3 protein. Here the sample spans some 1,800,000 distinct CDR3 sequences, approximately 40% being singletons. The sequencing input was blood. These receptors all come from a human donor in good health.

The CDR3 region has the DNA TGTGCCAGCACCCGAATTTCCGGGAGCTACACCTTC. Protein sequence: CASTRISGSYTF. The V and J genes are TRBV13 and TRBJ1-2; no reliable D call. V was cut by 7 bases and J by 9 bases, with 15 bases left in between. CDR3 length: 12 residues. Germline lookup yields CDR1 PRHDT and CDR2 FYEKMQ (reference sequence).

This clonotype was detected a few times. The V and J genes are TRBV20-1 and TRBJ1-2, with D unclear. The CDR3 contains 16 residues. The V and J ends lost 0 bases and 1 base respectively, with 15 bases between them. CDR1 is DFQATT and CDR2 is SNEGSKA in the germline V gene (reference sequence). CDR3 sequence (DNA): TGCAGTGCTAGAGAGGCGCCCACTATAGTTAACTATGGCTACACCTTC. Amino acid sequence: CSAREAPTIVNYGYTF.

The rearrangement links TRBV4-3 to TRBJ2-1; the match to TRBD2 covers 9 bases. The CDR3 sequence is 16 residues long. With 5 bases clipped from V and 7 bases from J, the junction kept 12 bases outside the gene matches. Germline V gene sequence: CDR1 LGHNA, CDR2 YSLEER. The CDR3 sequence: CASSTGAGGPGNEQFF. CDR3 sequence (DNA): TGCGCCAGCAGCACAGGCGCGGGGGGGCCTGGAAATGAGCAGTTCTTC.

This clonotype has a handful of counts. This chain connects TRBV6-2 or TRBV6-3 to TRBJ2-7, with TRBD2 as a possible D gene (6 bases). This CDR3 region has 14 residues. V lost 2 bases, J lost 5 bases, and 13 bases lay in between. CDR1 MNHEY and CDR2 SVGEGT come from the germline V gene. CDR3 region: CASSYAWGDDEQYF. The CDR3 nucleotides read TGTGCCAGCAGTTACGCGTGGGGGGACGACGAGCAGTACTTC.

The chain uses TRBV5-5 and TRBJ1-1, with D possibly matching TRBD1 (6 bases). This CDR3 spans 15 amino acids. V gave up 1 base and J gave up 2 bases, with 12 bases separating them. The germline V gene has CDR1 SGHKS and CDR2 YYEKEE (reference sequence). CDR3 sequence: CASSLYRDTNTEAFF. The DNA of the CDR3 is TGTGCCAGCAGCTTGTATCGGGACACAAACACTGAAGCTTTCTTT.

This clonotype was observed a few times. The chain couples TRBV7-6 to TRBJ2-1; TRBD2 agrees at 15 bases. The germline CDR1 and CDR2 sequences are SGHVS and FNYEAQ. The V gene end was trimmed by 6 bases and the J gene end by 4 bases; junction bases not matched to a gene: 4. The CDR3 has 16 amino acids. CDR3 bases: TGTGCCAGCAGGGGACTAGCGGGGGGTCAGTACAATGAGCAGTTCTTC. It translates to CASRGLAGGQYNEQFF.

This clonotype has only one observation. Mismatch with germline at one junction end may stem from a read error. V is TRBV4-1 and J is TRBJ1-4, with 10 positions matching TRBD1. The V gene's germline CDR1 is MGHRA and CDR2 YSYEKL. This CDR3 contains 19 residues. CDR3 DNA sequence: TGCGTCAGCAGCCAAGAGGGACAGGGGAGTATGGGAACTAATGAAAAACTGTTTTTT. Translated: CVSSQEGQGSMGTNEKLFF.

This clonotype has just a few counts. V usage is TRBV6-5 and J usage is TRBJ2-2; 8 bases map to TRBD2. Germline assignment: CDR1 MNHEY and CDR2 SVGAGI. The CDR3 totals 15 residues. The J segment lost 7 bases and the V segment lost 6 bases, leaving 10 bases of the junction unmatched. CDR3 residues: CASSPPGGRSGELFF. The CDR3 DNA reads as TGTGCCAGCAGCCCGCCGGGGGGGCGGAGCGGGGAGCTGTTTTTT.

CDR3 in amino acids: CASSPGDRVGYGYTF. The CDR3 DNA reads as TGTGCCAGCAGCCCAGGGGACAGGGTAGGGTATGGCTACACCTTC. The rearrangement joins TRBV5-5 to TRBJ1-2; 9 bases match TRBD1. The CDR3 spans 15 residues. CDR1 and CDR2 from the germline V gene are SGHKS and YYEKEE (reference sequence). The junction had 9 bases not matched to a gene; V was cut back by 4 bases and J by 5 bases.

This CDR3 is CASSYGSASDEQFF. Here the CDR3 DNA reads TGTGCCAGCAGTTACGGGTCCGCTAGCGATGAGCAGTTCTTC. The chain combines TRBV6-6 with TRBJ2-1, with D possibly TRBD2 on 6 matching bases. Deletions cut 2 bases from V and 8 bases from J, with 13 bases between. CDR3 length: 14 residues. Germline CDR1 MNHNY, CDR2 SVGAGI (reference sequence).